This TCR beta chain emerged from a study of blood T cell repertoires in COVID-19. Study information: The United States, Italy and Spain supplied acute and convalescent COVID-19 samples. Nucleic acid was either cDNA or gDNA, and it came from T cells, B-cell-depleted T cells, or PBMCs.

In the source study's methods: Nucleated cell number was recorded as an estimate derived from reference gene primer amplification. Generated by immunoSEQ multiplex PCR, the TCRdb table keeps only in-frame clones and is missing some. Clone size and V and J calls were adopted from that table, with D and trimming inferred from the DNA. The data show around 310,000 clones, with approximately 90% seen just once and 3% to 4% held by the top ten. This clone was counted a few times. Sequenced input: peripheral blood. This TCR was recovered from a woman aged 45 to 65 with active or convalescent COVID-19.

In DNA form, the CDR3 reads TGCGCCAGCAGTGAGGGGGCGGCTAAAACTAATGAAAAACTGTTTTTT. Its translation is CASSEGAAKTNEKLFF. The chain joins TRBV10-2 to TRBJ1-4; D possibly corresponds to TRBD1 (5 bases). Germline CDR1 is WSHSY and CDR2 is SAAADI. There are 16 residues in the CDR3. V gave up 2 bases and J gave up 1 base, with 11 bases separating them.